This T cell receptor beta chain emerged from a study of blood T cell repertoires in COVID-19 (dated by TCRdb to about 2020). Notes on the research overall: Samples covering the acute and convalescent phases of COVID-19 were provided by collaborators in the United States, Italy and Spain. The material from the prospective study consisted of cDNA or gDNA derived from T cells, B-cell-depleted T cells, or PBMCs. Subjects who had been exposed to COVID-19, were actively infected with it, or had recovered from it provided the deeply sampled blood TCRbeta repertoires that made up the dataset. The repertoires were released in a freely available public database intended as a resource for research on the immune response to SARS-CoV-2. The samples were drawn from the first 160 participants of the ongoing ImmuneRACE study and from 1,254 subjects provided by 6 global collaborators. Nearly every sample came with metadata listing a de-identified subject ID, COVID-19 status, age in years and sex. Where available, HLA class I and class II types were obtained from metadata supplied by the sample provider rather than from assay-based typing.

What the research found in general, with its limitations: Clinical and demographic metadata were provided uncurated, with the amount varying by source and participant.

TCRbeta CDR3 regions were amplified from genomic DNA using the immunoSEQ Assay, a bias-controlled multiplex PCR. On the authors' methods: The number of nucleated cells in each sample was estimated by amplification of reference gene primers within the assay. To quantify the absolute abundance of each unique TCRbeta CDR3 rearrangement, sequence reads were collapsed and filtered. For each sample, productive Simpson clonality was calculated by taking the square root of Simpson's diversity index across productive rearrangements. TCRdb holds this immuneACCESS table with in-frame rearrangements only. Some clones are missing; in checked studies, unresolved V genes explain under half, and the rest has no known cause. V, J and clone size were drawn from that table, and D and trimming were deduced from the DNA. For this sample there are a few hundred thousand clones; roughly 84% appear just once. The ten biggest clones cover less than 2% of the sample.

Points on this clone: It has no known antigen specificity. No quality values exist for individual bases; no much larger clone is one base distant.

Clipping removes 2 bases from V and 6 bases from J, with 7 as the unmatched junction base count. The CDR3, cysteine through phenylalanine, is 15 amino acids long. Just the 45-base CDR3 DNA is kept, in frame starting at base 1. The germline V gene provides CDR1 SGHTA and CDR2 FQGNSA. A second Seattle source provided samples from volunteer blood donors who had recovered from COVID-19. Whole blood was collected in K2EDTA tubes by collaborating institutions according to the institutions' own protocols. Collaborator samples were shipped for TCRbeta analysis as frozen whole blood, isolated PBMCs, or DNA extracted from either sample type.

Material for sequencing was peripheral blood. The chain is encoded by TRBV7-2 joined to TRBJ1-5, and 7 bases in between align with TRBD1. This TCR was sampled from a woman aged 35 to 49 who had recovered from COVID-19. The nucleotide sequence is TGTGCCAGCAGCTTAAGTAAGGGGGCGGCTCAGCCCCAGCATTTT. Translation gives CASSLSKGAAQPQHF.